Each of the 24 T cell receptor beta chains below was sequenced from the same sample in a study of metastatic and nonmetastatic thyroid tumors. TCRdb ran MiXCR on the PCR reads. The table shows roughly 59,000 clones, with roughly 16% occurring only once. Patients underwent thyroid surgery, and none had received any treatment before it. The specimen was blood. Source of these receptors: a male donor with papillary thyroid cancer or a benign thyroid nodule (not recorded which). Some clones in this sample may be carry-over from other donors' samples.

This rearrangement joins TRBV29-1 to TRBJ1-1; possibly TRBD1 for D (6 bases). V lost 4 bases to trimming and J lost 3 bases, with 15 bases between them. Germline CDR1 is SQVTM and CDR2 is ANQGSEA. The length of the CDR3 is 14 residues. For the CDR3, the DNA is TGCAGCGTTGTGGTCAGGGGCTTTGACACTGAAGCTTTCTTT. Its translation is CSVVVRGFDTEAFF.

This clone was counted many times. The chain links TRBV27 to TRBJ2-5, with 9 bases lining up with TRBD2. Per germline, CDR1 MNHEY and CDR2 SMNVEV (reference sequence). The J segment lost 2 bases and the V segment lost 4 bases, leaving 11 bases of the junction unmatched. The CDR3 is 17 amino acids. The CDR3 DNA reads TGTGCCAGCAGTTCCCCGGTTGGCGGGGGGGCTCAAGAGACCCAGTACTTC. Translating it yields CASSSPVGGGAQETQYF.

Concerning this clone: A read error may be the cause here, since a much bigger clone is one base away. The chain couples TRBV6-1 to TRBJ2-1; TRBD2 aligns across 7 bases. The ends lost 6 bases at V and 7 bases at J; junction bases unmatched: 6. This CDR3 is built from 13 residues. CDR1 and CDR2 (germline): MNHNS, SASEGT. This CDR3 reads CASSRGEGNEQFF. The CDR3 DNA reads TGTGCCAGCAGCCGGGGGGAAGGGAATGAGCAGTTCTTC.

As for this clone: A read error is possible here, since a much larger clone lies one base away. This chain uses TRBV7-7 with TRBJ2-5, with 7 bases lining up with TRBD1. Germline V gene lookup returns CDR1 SSHAT and CDR2 FNYEAQ (reference sequence). This CDR3 region has 17 residues. The CDR3 coding sequence is TGTGCTAGCAGCCATCGTGTGGGCAGGGGGAAGATGGGGACCCAGTACTTC. Translated, it gives CASSHRVGRGKMGTQYF.

The sample holds many counts of this clone. This rearrangement joins TRBV19 to TRBJ2-3; D might be TRBD2 (6 bases). Germline-derived CDR1 and CDR2 are LNHDA and SQIVND (reference sequence). V was pared by 1 base and J by 2 bases, with 19 bases between. The CDR3 is 18 amino acids. The CDR3 DNA is TGTGCCAGTAGTATAGGAGGGGAGGTTTTGGGGAACACAGATACGCAGTATTTT. This sequence encodes CASSIGGEVLGNTDTQYF.

This clone was observed a few times. Here the CDR3 omits its conserved ending phenylalanine or tryptophan, so a read error is the likely source. The J gene is TRBJ1-2, the V gene TRBV6-4; D gene uncertain. Deletions cut 5 bases from V and 7 bases from J, with 11 bases between. Germline CDR1 and CDR2: MRHNA and SNTAGT. This CDR3 has 12 amino acids. The CDR3 here is CASSSEDCGYTS. The CDR3 nucleotides read TGTGCCAGCAGTAGCGAGGACTGTGGCTACACCTCC.

With respect to this clone: Its ends do not fully match the called genes, so a read error is possible. CDR3: CASSPKVKNHPQHF. The CDR3 nucleotides read TGTGCCAGCTCACCAAAAGTGAAAAATCATCCCCAGCATTTT. This chain uses TRBV18 with TRBJ1-5; D gene ambiguous. The CDR3 loop spans 14 amino acids. Germline CDR1 KGHSH, CDR2 LQKENI.

The V gene is TRBV2, the J gene TRBJ2-1, with D possibly matching TRBD2 (5 bases). CDR3 length equals 14 residues. Germline CDR1 reads SNHLY; CDR2 reads FYNNEI. V lost 8 bases, J lost 2 bases, and 13 bases lay in between. This chain's CDR3 is CASEPGRAYNEQFF. DNA of the CDR3: TGTGCCAGCGAACCCGGGCGGGCCTACAATGAGCAGTTCTTC.

This clone was counted many times. The chain carries TRBV30 and TRBJ1-5, with 9 bases fitting TRBD1. J was trimmed by 4 bases and V by 1 base; bases with no gene match: 2. The CDR3 runs to 14 residues. In germline, CDR1 is GTSNPN, CDR2 SVGIG (reference sequence). CDR3 region: CAWSATGGNQPQHF. In nucleotides, the CDR3 is TGTGCCTGGAGTGCGACAGGGGGAAATCAGCCCCAGCATTTT.

In the case of this clone: One end of the junction is discordant with germline, which a read error may explain. The chain couples TRBV27 to TRBJ2-1; TRBD2 agrees at 8 bases. This CDR3 comprises 16 residues. CDR1 is MNHEY, CDR2 SMNVEV, per germline (reference sequence). The CDR3 protein is CASSSPGAGAHNDQFF. CDR3 coding DNA: TGTGCCAGCAGTTCCCCAGGAGCGGGAGCTCATAATGATCAGTTCTTC.

To note about this clone: A much more abundant neighbour one base away suggests this may be a read error. This CDR3 is CASSLYRALEQFF. The CDR3 DNA sequence: TGTGCCAGCAGCCTGTACAGGGCTCTGGAGCAGTTCTTC. The chain combines TRBV7-9 with TRBJ2-1; D perhaps matches TRBD1 (6 bases). Germline V lookup: CDR1 SEHNR, CDR2 FQNEAQ (reference sequence). Trimming cost V 5 bases and J 10 bases, with 15 bases left between them. The CDR3 totals 13 residues.

The V call is TRBV20-1, the J call TRBJ2-5; TRBD2 agrees at 10 bases. The CDR3 covers 16 residues. V shed 0 bases and J 4 bases; nucleotides not matched to a gene: 8. Germline V gene sequence: CDR1 DFQATT, CDR2 SNEGSKA (reference sequence). DNA of the CDR3: TGCAGTGCTAGAGATCCTAGCGGGAGTGCCGGAGAGACCCAGTACTTC. This codes for CSARDPSGSAGETQYF.

Many counts were recorded for this clone. V usage is TRBV30 and J usage is TRBJ2-7; TRBD2 is a possible D gene (5 bases). The germline V gene has CDR1 GTSNPN and CDR2 SVGIG (reference sequence). CDR3 length equals 13 residues. Between the trimmed V and J ends, which lost 1 base and 2 bases, there was a span of 9 bases. CDR3 nucleotide sequence: TGTGCCTGGAGTGAAGGGAGTCCCTACGAGCAGTACTTC. It translates to CAWSEGSPYEQYF.

This clone was counted at least ten times. Sequence at one end of the junction differs from germline and may be a read error. The chain has TRBV20-1 and TRBJ1-1, with 8 bases fitting TRBD1. There are 8 residues in the CDR3. In germline, CDR1 is DFQATT, CDR2 SNEGSKA (reference sequence). The CDR3 sequence: CSFQGAPF. The CDR3, as DNA: TGCAGTTTCCAGGGGGCCCCATTT.

This clone was found many times. The chain carries TRBV6-1 and TRBJ1-1, with 9 bases lining up with TRBD1. The CDR3 extends over 14 amino acids. CDR1 MNHNS and CDR2 SASEGT come from the germline V gene. Germline trimming cut 5 bases from V and 6 bases from J; bases unmatched to any gene: 7. The CDR3 sequence: CASSRDRGFSEAFF. The CDR3 DNA reads as TGTGCCAGCAGTCGAGACAGGGGGTTTTCTGAAGCTTTCTTT.

This clone appeared many times. The CDR3 nucleotides are TGTGCCAGCAGCCATAAGCGGCAGGGAAAGGAAAAACTGTTTTTT. It codes for CASSHKRQGKEKLFF. V gene TRBV3-1 combines with J gene TRBJ1-4; TRBD1 might be the D (5 bases). Trimming took 3 bases from V and 8 from J, leaving 16 bases between them. Germline-derived CDR1 and CDR2 are LGHDT and YNNKEL (reference sequence). There are 15 residues in the CDR3.

A word on this clone: A single base separates this from a much larger clone, so it may be a read error. The CDR3 is CSASTEGLETKYF. In nucleotides, the CDR3 is TGCAGTGCTAGTACAGAGGGGTTAGAGACCAAGTACTTC. V is TRBV20-1 and J is TRBJ2-5; D might be TRBD1 or TRBD2, each matching 5 bases. The germline V gene has CDR1 DFQATT and CDR2 SNEGSKA (reference sequence). The CDR3 totals 13 residues.

This clone was seen many times. The gene calls are TRBV11-2 and TRBJ1-1, with D perhaps matching TRBD1 (6 bases). Trimming took 3 bases from V and 5 from J, leaving 10 bases between them. CDR1 SGHAT and CDR2 FQNNGV come from the germline V gene. The CDR3 sequence is 13 residues long. The chain's CDR3 is CASSLGQGTEAFF. CDR3 bases: TGTGCCAGCAGCTTGGGGCAGGGGACTGAAGCTTTCTTT.

This clone was recorded many times. The chain recombines TRBV7-2 with TRBJ2-2; D possibly corresponds to TRBD1 (5 bases). The germline CDR1 and CDR2 sequences are SGHTA and FQGNSA. V was pared by 6 bases and J by 1 base, with 9 bases between. This CDR3 has 14 residues. The CDR3 DNA follows: TGTGCCAGCAGTCCTGACAGGAACACCGGGGAGCTGTTTTTT. Amino acids: CASSPDRNTGELFF. Based on the CDR3 plus reference TRBV7-2 and TRBJ2-2, the full variable domain is GAGVSQSPSNKVTEKGKDVELRCDPISGHTALYWYRQSLGQGLEFLIYFQGNSAPDKSGLPSDRFSAERTGGSVSTLTIQRTQQEDSAVYLCASSPDRNTGELFFGEGSRLTVL.

This clone was seen repeatedly, ten times or more. This chain links TRBV11-3 with TRBJ1-5, with D unclear. Germline values: CDR1 SGHNT, CDR2 YENEEA. The CDR3 spans 12 residues. Trimming took off 6 bases at V and 6 bases at J, with 9 bases between the two ends. This CDR3 reads CASRVGGQPQHF. DNA of the CDR3: TGTGCCAGCAGGGTAGGTGGTCAGCCCCAGCATTTT.

V usage is TRBV6-1 and J usage is TRBJ2-2; possible D gene TRBD1, 5 bases. Germline V lookup: CDR1 MNHNS, CDR2 SASEGT. V was cut by 7 bases and J by 2 bases, with 14 bases left in between. The CDR3 is 15 amino acids. The CDR3 bases are TGTGCCAGCAACCGAGGACACTCTAACACCGGGGAGCTGTTTTTT. This gives the protein CASNRGHSNTGELFF.

The sample holds a few counts of this clone. The rearrangement uses TRBV10-2 and TRBJ2-4; 7 nucleotides line up with TRBD2. The length of the CDR3 is 13 residues. Germline CDR1 WSHSY, CDR2 SAAADI. J gave up 7 bases and V 0 bases, and 0 bases lay outside the gene matches. The DNA for the CDR3 is TGCGCCAGCAGTGAGTCGGGGGGGAACATTCAGTACTTC. Amino acid sequence: CASSESGGNIQYF.

This clone was detected ten times or more. This rearrangement joins TRBV3-1 to TRBJ1-1; 8 bases agree with TRBD1. CDR1 and CDR2 (germline): LGHDT, YNNKEL (reference sequence). The CDR3 sequence is 14 residues long. V shed 3 bases and J 4 bases; nucleotides not matched to a gene: 4. CDR3 in DNA: TGTGCCAGCAGCCACCCTACAGGGGGCACTGAAGCTTTCTTT. Translation gives CASSHPTGGTEAFF.

Points on this clone: At one end the junction does not follow the germline gene, possibly because of a read error. The chain employs TRBV30 and TRBJ1-5; D is unresolved. Germline V gives CDR1 GTSNPN, CDR2 SVGIG (reference sequence). The CDR3 has 13 residues. CDR3 coding DNA: TGTGCCTTGAGTATGGAGGGTAATCAGCCCCAGCATTTT. Its translation: CALSMEGNQPQHF.